The rows below give T cell receptor beta chains drawn from one sample of a study of T-cell reconstitution after alpha-beta-depleted transplantation in children. In TCRdb, the PCR reads were re-called with MiXCR into one record per CDR3 protein. The sample holds about 190,000 distinct CDR3 sequences, roughly 11% seen once. The input for sequencing was PBMCs, taken before TCRalphabeta/CD19-depleted stem cell transplant. All receptors come from a boy between 2 and 10 years old with acute myeloid leukemia, due to receive a stem cell transplant. Both conserved end residues are part of each CDR3. The order of the fields is V gene, J gene, clone size, D gene, CDR3 DNA, CDR3 protein. The D gene is left open where the match is weak. Clone size is not always given. Where it is, it says once, few, many or a class for expanded clones.

V gene: TRBV4-1
J gene: TRBJ2-5
clone size: many
D gene: TRBD2
CDR3 DNA: TGCGCCAGCAGCCAAGATGCAGGGAGGGGAGAGACCCAGTACTTC
CDR3 protein: CASSQDAGRGETQYF

V gene: TRBV20-1
J gene: TRBJ2-2
clone size: many
D gene: NA
CDR3 DNA: TGCAGTGCCCACTTAAAGGGCGGGGAGCTGTTTTTT
CDR3 protein: CSAHLKGGELFF

V gene: TRBV7-2
J gene: TRBJ2-1
clone size: many
D gene: NA
CDR3 DNA: TGTGCCAGCTCATCAGGACAGTCTATCGAGCAGTTCTTC
CDR3 protein: CASSSGQSIEQFF

V gene: TRBV2
J gene: TRBJ1-5
clone size: NA
D gene: NA
CDR3 DNA: TGTGCCAGCTGTTCCGTTGGGCGGGGGCTCAATAGCAATCAGCCCCAGCATTTT
CDR3 protein: CASCSVGRGLNSNQPQHF

V gene: TRBV2
J gene: TRBJ2-1
clone size: few
D gene: TRBD2
CDR3 DNA: TGTGCCACCGGGCTAGCGGGAGGATGGGAGCAGTTCTTC
CDR3 protein: CATGLAGGWEQFF

V gene: TRBV11-1
J gene: TRBJ2-1
clone size: many
D gene: NA
CDR3 DNA: TGTGCCAGCAGCTCATTGGGTATAGGAACAGGGCGGTACAATGAGCAGTTCTTC
CDR3 protein: CASSSLGIGTGRYNEQFF

V gene: TRBV7-2
J gene: TRBJ1-4
clone size: many
D gene: TRBD1
CDR3 DNA: TGTGCCAGCAGCCGGACAGGGGGGAATGAAAAACTGTTTTTT
CDR3 protein: CASSRTGGNEKLFF

V gene: TRBV4-1
J gene: TRBJ1-5
clone size: many
D gene: NA
CDR3 DNA: TGCGCCAGCAGCCAGGGTAGACAGGGCAATCAGCCCCAGCATTTT
CDR3 protein: CASSQGRQGNQPQHF

V gene: TRBV20-1
J gene: TRBJ1-5
clone size: many
D gene: TRBD1
CDR3 DNA: TGCAGTGCTAGAGCAGGGGGCAGGGGCAATCAGCCCCAGCATTTT
CDR3 protein: CSARAGGRGNQPQHF

V gene: TRBV4-1
J gene: TRBJ2-2
clone size: many
D gene: TRBD2
CDR3 DNA: TGCGCCAGCAGCCAAGTCCTAGCGGGAGTTTCCGCCGGGGAGCTGTTTTTT
CDR3 protein: CASSQVLAGVSAGELFF

V gene: TRBV20-1
J gene: TRBJ2-5
clone size: many
D gene: NA
CDR3 DNA: TGCAGTGCTAGTATGGCAACCCTACAAGAGACCCAGTACTTC
CDR3 protein: CSASMATLQETQYF

V gene: TRBV24-1
J gene: TRBJ2-1
clone size: many
D gene: NA
CDR3 DNA: TGTGCCACCGGAAGGTCAAATGAGCAGTTCTTC
CDR3 protein: CATGRSNEQFF

V gene: TRBV7-6
J gene: TRBJ2-5
clone size: many
D gene: NA
CDR3 DNA: TGTGCCAGCAGCTTAGCACTAGACCGAGAGACCCAGTACTTC
CDR3 protein: CASSLALDRETQYF

V gene: TRBV3-1
J gene: TRBJ1-2
clone size: many
D gene: NA
CDR3 DNA: TGTGCCAGCAGCCAAGTGGGCAGGGTCGACTATGGCTACACCTTC
CDR3 protein: CASSQVGRVDYGYTF

V gene: TRBV12-3/TRBV12-4
J gene: TRBJ2-1
clone size: many
D gene: TRBD1
CDR3 DNA: TGTGCCAGCAGTTTTCGGTACAGGGGGTCGTACAATGAGCAGTTCTTC
CDR3 protein: CASSFRYRGSYNEQFF

V gene: TRBV20-1
J gene: TRBJ2-4
clone size: many
D gene: TRBD2
CDR3 DNA: TGCAGTGCTAGAGATGGGACTAGCAGAAACATTCAGTACTTC
CDR3 protein: CSARDGTSRNIQYF

V gene: TRBV9
J gene: TRBJ2-3
clone size: many
D gene: TRBD1
CDR3 DNA: TGTGCCAGCACCGAAAGAGGGGGCTTTTTCCGCACAGATACGCAGTATTTT
CDR3 protein: CASTERGGFFRTDTQYF

V gene: TRBV4-1
J gene: TRBJ1-2
clone size: many
D gene: TRBD1
CDR3 DNA: TGCGCCAGCAGCCAAGGACAGGGAGCTTCCTATGGCTACACCTTC
CDR3 protein: CASSQGQGASYGYTF

V gene: TRBV7-3
J gene: TRBJ2-1
clone size: many
D gene: TRBD2
CDR3 DNA: TGTGCCAGCAGCTTCTTGGCGGGAGGGCCGACCAACAATGAGCAGTTCTTC
CDR3 protein: CASSFLAGGPTNNEQFF

V gene: TRBV20-1
J gene: TRBJ1-4
clone size: few
D gene: TRBD1
CDR3 DNA: TGCAGTGCTAGAGTGACAGGGGTCGATGAAAAACTGTTTTTT
CDR3 protein: CSARVTGVDEKLFF

V gene: TRBV30
J gene: TRBJ2-3
clone size: few
D gene: NA
CDR3 DNA: TGTGCCTGGAGTGTACTGGGTACGCAGTATTTT
CDR3 protein: CAWSVLGTQYF

V gene: TRBV4-1
J gene: TRBJ2-3
clone size: many
D gene: TRBD2
CDR3 DNA: TGCGCCAGCAGCCAAGGGTCGGGACTAGCGGGGGGTGATACGCAGTATTTT
CDR3 protein: CASSQGSGLAGGDTQYF

V gene: TRBV28
J gene: TRBJ2-3
clone size: many
D gene: NA
CDR3 DNA: TGTGCCAGCAGTTTTAGTGGGTCTCGGACAGATACGCAGTATTTT
CDR3 protein: CASSFSGSRTDTQYF

V gene: TRBV4-1
J gene: TRBJ2-3
clone size: many
D gene: NA
CDR3 DNA: TGCGCCAGCAGCCAAGTGCTGATTAGCACAGATACGCAGTATTTT
CDR3 protein: CASSQVLISTDTQYF

V gene: TRBV29-1
J gene: TRBJ1-4
clone size: many
D gene: NA
CDR3 DNA: TGCAGCGTTAGAACACGGGGTTATGAAAAACTGTTTTTT
CDR3 protein: CSVRTRGYEKLFF

V gene: TRBV2
J gene: TRBJ1-1
clone size: many
D gene: TRBD1
CDR3 DNA: TGTGCCAGCATGGGGGACAGGGTGGACTCTGAAGCTTTCTTT
CDR3 protein: CASMGDRVDSEAFF

V gene: TRBV6-5
J gene: TRBJ1-6
clone size: many
D gene: TRBD1
CDR3 DNA: TGTGCCAGCAGTTACTCAAACGGACAGGGGGCGAATTCACCCCTCCACTTT
CDR3 protein: CASSYSNGQGANSPLHF

V gene: TRBV7-6
J gene: TRBJ1-1
clone size: many
D gene: NA
CDR3 DNA: TGTGCCAGCAGCCGGGACATCCTGAACACTGAAGCTTTCTTT
CDR3 protein: CASSRDILNTEAFF

V gene: TRBV27
J gene: TRBJ2-5
clone size: many
D gene: TRBD1
CDR3 DNA: TGTGCCAGCCTCCCCGGGGGCAGGGGGCCAGGGACCCAGTACTTC
CDR3 protein: CASLPGGRGPGTQYF

V gene: TRBV6-2/TRBV6-3
J gene: TRBJ2-6
clone size: many
D gene: NA
CDR3 DNA: TGTGCCAGCAGTTACGACAGCTCTGGGGCCAACGTCCTGACTTTC
CDR3 protein: CASSYDSSGANVLTF

V gene: TRBV6-2/TRBV6-3
J gene: TRBJ1-1
clone size: NA
D gene: NA
CDR3 DNA: TGTGCCAGCAGTTACTCAGGGGCCAAGTGGTTAGGCACTGAAGCTTTCTTT
CDR3 protein: CASSYSGAKWLGTEAFF

V gene: TRBV20-1
J gene: TRBJ2-3
clone size: many
D gene: TRBD1
CDR3 DNA: TGCAGTGCTAGAGGGCTTCAGACAGGGTTAGCAGATACGCAGTATTTT
CDR3 protein: CSARGLQTGLADTQYF

V gene: TRBV29-1
J gene: TRBJ2-2
clone size: many
D gene: NA
CDR3 DNA: TGCAGCGTTTTTGGAGAGAACACCGGGGAGCTGTTTTTT
CDR3 protein: CSVFGENTGELFF